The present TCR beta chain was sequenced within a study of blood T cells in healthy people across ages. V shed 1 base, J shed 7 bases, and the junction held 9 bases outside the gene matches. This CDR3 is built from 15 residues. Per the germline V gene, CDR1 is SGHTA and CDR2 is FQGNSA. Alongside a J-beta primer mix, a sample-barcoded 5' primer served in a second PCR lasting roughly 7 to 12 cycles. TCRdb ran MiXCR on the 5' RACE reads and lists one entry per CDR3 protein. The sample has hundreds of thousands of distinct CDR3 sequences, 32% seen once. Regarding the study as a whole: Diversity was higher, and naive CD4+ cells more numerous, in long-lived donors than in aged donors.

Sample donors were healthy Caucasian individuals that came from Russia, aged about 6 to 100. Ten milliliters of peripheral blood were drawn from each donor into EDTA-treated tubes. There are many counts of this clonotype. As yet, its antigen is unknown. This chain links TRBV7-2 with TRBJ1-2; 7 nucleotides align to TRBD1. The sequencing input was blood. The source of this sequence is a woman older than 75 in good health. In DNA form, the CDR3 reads TGTGCCAGCAGCTTAGGAGCACAGGGGATGAGTGGCTACACCTTC. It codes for CASSLGAQGMSGYTF.